The entry that follows covers one T cell receptor (beta chain) sequence. Its antigen is still unknown. Unmatched junction bases numbered 8, after V lost 5 bases and J lost 4 bases. The CDR3 has 14 amino acids. Per germline, CDR1 SGHNT and CDR2 YYREEE (reference sequence). This specimen belongs to a study of shared clonotypes between healthy human individuals. General study points: Naive subsets generally exceeded memory subsets in estimated richness.

Profiling relied on immunoSEQ multiplex PCR, and the TCRdb table lists in-frame clones only, not all of them. The repertoire has 300,000 to 400,000 clones, about 73% of them found once; the top ten carry around 9.3%. Sequenced: memory CD4+ T cells sorted from blood. Subset specified: CD45RA-negative fraction. This clonotype was obtained from a man aged 25 to 40 in good health. The gene calls are TRBV5-4 and TRBJ1-2; 7 bases are a match to TRBD1. CDR3 protein: CASRTGQPGYGYTF. CDR3 sequence (DNA): TGTGCCAGCAGAACGGGACAGCCTGGCTATGGCTACACCTTC.